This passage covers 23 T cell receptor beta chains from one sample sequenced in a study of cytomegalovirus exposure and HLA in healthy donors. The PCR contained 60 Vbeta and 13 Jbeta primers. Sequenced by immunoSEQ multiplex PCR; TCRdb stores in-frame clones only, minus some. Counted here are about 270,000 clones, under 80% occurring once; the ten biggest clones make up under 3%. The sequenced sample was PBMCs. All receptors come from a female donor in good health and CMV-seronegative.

Here the CDR3 reads CASSLSSGGLAGYLISAYEQYF. For the CDR3, the DNA is TGTGCCAGCAGTTTATCCAGTGGGGGACTAGCGGGATACCTGATCTCCGCCTACGAGCAGTACTTC. The V gene is TRBV28, the J gene TRBJ2-5, with TRBD2 matching 13 bases. Matching the DNA end better, TRBJ2-7 makes the J call doubtful. The CDR3 runs to 22 residues. CDR1 and CDR2 (germline): MDHEN, SYDVKM.

The CDR3 DNA follows: TGTGCCAGCTCACCATTACCGCTAAGGCTAGCGGGAGGGCCTAATGGGGCCAACGTCCTGACTTTC. Encoded protein: CASSPLPLRLAGGPNGANVLTF. The chain joins TRBV18 to TRBJ2-6; 12 bases match TRBD2. From germline, CDR1 is KGHSH and CDR2 LQKENI. This CDR3 region has 22 residues. J was trimmed by 3 bases and V by 2 bases; bases with no gene match: 17.

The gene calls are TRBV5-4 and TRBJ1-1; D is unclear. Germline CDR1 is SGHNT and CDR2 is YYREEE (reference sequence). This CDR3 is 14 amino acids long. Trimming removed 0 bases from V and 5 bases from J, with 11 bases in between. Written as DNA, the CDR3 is TGTGCCAGCAGCTTGGCAGGTTTGGTAACTGAAGCTTTCTTT. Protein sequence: CASSLAGLVTEAFF.

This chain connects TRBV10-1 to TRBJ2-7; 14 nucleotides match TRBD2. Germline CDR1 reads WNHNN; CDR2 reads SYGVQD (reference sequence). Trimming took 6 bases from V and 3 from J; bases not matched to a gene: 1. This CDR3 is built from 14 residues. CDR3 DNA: TGCGCCAGCAGCGGGACTAGCGGGAGCTACGAGCAGTACTTC. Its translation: CASSGTSGSYEQYF.

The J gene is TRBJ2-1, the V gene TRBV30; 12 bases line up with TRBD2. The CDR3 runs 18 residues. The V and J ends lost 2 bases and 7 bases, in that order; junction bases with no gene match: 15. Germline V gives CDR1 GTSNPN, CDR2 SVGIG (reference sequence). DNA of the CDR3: TGTGCCTGGAGTAGGAAGACTAGCGGGAGTGGGGTGGTAAATGAGCAGTTCTTC. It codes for CAWSRKTSGSGVVNEQFF.

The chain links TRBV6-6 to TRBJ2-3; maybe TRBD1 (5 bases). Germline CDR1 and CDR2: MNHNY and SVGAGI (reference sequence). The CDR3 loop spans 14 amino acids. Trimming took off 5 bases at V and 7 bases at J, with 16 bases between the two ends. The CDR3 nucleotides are TGTGCCAGCAGTGACAGCCTCACCCCCCATACGCAGTATTTT. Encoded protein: CASSDSLTPHTQYF.

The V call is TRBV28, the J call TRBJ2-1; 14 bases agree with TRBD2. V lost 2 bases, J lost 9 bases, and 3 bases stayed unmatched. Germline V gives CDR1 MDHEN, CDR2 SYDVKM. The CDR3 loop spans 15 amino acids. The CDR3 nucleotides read TGTGCCAGCAGTTTAACCGGACTAGCGGGAGGTGAGCAGTTCTTC. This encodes CASSLTGLAGGEQFF.

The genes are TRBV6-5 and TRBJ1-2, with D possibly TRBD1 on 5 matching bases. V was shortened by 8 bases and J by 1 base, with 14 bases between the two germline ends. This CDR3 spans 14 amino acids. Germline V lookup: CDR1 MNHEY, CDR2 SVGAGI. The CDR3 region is CASSRDSYNYGYTF. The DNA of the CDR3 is TGTGCCAGCTCAAGGGACTCCTATAACTATGGCTACACCTTC.

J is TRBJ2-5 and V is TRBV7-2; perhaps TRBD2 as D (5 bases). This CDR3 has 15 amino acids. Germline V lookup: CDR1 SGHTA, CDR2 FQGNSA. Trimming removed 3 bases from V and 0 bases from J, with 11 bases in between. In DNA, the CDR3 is TGTGCCAGCAGCTTCCTTCCGGGGAACCAAGAGACCCAGTACTTC. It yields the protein CASSFLPGNQETQYF.

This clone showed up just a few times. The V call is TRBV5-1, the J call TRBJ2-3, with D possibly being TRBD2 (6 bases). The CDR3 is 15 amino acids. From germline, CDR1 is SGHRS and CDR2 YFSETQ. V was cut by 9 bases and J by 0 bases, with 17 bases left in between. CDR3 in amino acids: CATQTFSGSTDTQYF. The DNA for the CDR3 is TGCGCCACCCAGACGTTCAGCGGGAGCACAGATACGCAGTATTTT.

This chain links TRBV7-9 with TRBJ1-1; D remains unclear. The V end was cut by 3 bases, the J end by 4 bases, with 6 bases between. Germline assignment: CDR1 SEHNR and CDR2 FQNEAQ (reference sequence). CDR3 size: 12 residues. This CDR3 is CASSFVSTEAFF. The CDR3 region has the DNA TGTGCCAGCAGCTTTGTGAGCACTGAAGCTTTCTTT.

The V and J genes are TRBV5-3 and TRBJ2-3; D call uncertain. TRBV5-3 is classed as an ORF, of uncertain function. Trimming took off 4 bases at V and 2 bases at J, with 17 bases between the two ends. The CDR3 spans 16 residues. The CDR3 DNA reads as TGTGCCAGAAGCCGCCCGGCGGTGCTCCACACAGATACGCAGTATTTT. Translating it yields CARSRPAVLHTDTQYF.

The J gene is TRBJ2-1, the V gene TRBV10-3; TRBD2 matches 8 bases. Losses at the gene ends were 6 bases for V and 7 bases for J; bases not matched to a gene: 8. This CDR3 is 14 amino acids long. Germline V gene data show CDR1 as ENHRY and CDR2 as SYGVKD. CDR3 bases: TGTGCCATCAGAGCGGGAGTCCAATGGAATGAGCAGTTCTTC. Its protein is CAIRAGVQWNEQFF.

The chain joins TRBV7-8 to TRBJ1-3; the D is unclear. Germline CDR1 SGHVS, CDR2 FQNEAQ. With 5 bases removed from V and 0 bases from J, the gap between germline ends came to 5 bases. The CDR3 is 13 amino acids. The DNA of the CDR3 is TGTGCCAGCAGCACGGGCTCTGGAAACACCATATATTTT. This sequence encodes CASSTGSGNTIYF.

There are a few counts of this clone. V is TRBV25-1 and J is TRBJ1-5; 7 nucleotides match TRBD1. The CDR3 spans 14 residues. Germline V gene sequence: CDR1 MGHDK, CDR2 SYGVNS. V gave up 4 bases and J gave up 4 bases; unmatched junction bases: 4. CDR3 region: CASSVTGWNQPQHF. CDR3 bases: TGTGCCAGCAGTGTGACAGGGTGGAATCAGCCCCAGCATTTT.

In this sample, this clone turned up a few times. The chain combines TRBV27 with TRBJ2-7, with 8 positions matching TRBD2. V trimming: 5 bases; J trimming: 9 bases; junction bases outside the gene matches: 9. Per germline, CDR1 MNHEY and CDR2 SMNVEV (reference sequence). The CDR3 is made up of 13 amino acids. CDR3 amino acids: CASSPSGRERQYF. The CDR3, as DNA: TGTGCCAGCAGTCCCTCCGGGAGGGAAAGGCAGTACTTC.

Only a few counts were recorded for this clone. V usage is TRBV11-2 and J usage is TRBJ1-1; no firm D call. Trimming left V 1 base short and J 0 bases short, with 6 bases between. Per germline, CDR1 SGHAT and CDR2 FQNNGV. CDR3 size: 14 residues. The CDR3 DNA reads TGTGCCAGCAGCTTAGGACACATGAACACTGAAGCTTTCTTT. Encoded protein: CASSLGHMNTEAFF. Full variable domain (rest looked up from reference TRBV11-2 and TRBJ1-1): EAGVAQSPRYKIIEKRQSVAFWCNPISGHATLYWYQQILGQGPKLLIQFQNNGVVDDSQLPKDRFSAERLKGVDSTLKIQPAKLEDSAVYLCASSLGHMNTEAFFGQGTRLTVV.

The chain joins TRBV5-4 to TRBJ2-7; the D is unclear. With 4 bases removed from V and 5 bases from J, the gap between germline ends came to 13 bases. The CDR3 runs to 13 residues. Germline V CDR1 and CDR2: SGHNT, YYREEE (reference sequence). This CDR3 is CASSRSLLDEQYF. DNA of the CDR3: TGTGCCAGCAGCCGAAGTCTTTTAGACGAGCAGTACTTC. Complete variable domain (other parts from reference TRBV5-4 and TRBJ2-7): ETGVTQSPTHLIKTRGQQVTLRCSSQSGHNTVSWYQQALGQGPQFIFQYYREEENGRGNFPPRFSGLQFPNYSSELNVNALELDDSALYLCASSRSLLDEQYFGPGTRLTVT.

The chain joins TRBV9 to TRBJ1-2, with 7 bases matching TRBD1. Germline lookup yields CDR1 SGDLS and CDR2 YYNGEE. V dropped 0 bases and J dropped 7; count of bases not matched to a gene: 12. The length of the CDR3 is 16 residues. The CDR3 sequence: CASSVAPGQAASGYTF. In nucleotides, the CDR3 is TGTGCCAGCAGCGTAGCCCCTGGACAGGCCGCGAGTGGCTACACCTTC.

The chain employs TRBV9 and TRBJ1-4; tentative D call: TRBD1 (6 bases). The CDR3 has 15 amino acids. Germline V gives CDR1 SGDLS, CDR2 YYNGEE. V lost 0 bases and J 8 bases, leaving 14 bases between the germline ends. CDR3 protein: CASSVGARGREKLFF. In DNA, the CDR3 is TGTGCCAGCAGCGTAGGGGCCAGGGGTCGGGAAAAACTGTTTTTT.

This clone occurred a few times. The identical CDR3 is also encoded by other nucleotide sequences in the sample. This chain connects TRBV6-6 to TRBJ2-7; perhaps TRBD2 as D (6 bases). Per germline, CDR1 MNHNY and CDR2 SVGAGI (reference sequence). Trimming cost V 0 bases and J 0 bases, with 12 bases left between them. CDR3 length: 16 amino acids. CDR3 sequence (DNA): TGTGCCAGCAGTTACTCCGGAGGGACGAGCTCCTACGAGCAGTACTTC. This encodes CASSYSGGTSSYEQYF.

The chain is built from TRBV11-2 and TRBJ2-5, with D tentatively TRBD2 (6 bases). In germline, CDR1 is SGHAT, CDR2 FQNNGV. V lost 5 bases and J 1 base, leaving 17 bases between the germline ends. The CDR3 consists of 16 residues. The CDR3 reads CASSPSLAVGQETQYF. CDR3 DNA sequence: TGTGCCAGCAGCCCAAGCTTAGCGGTAGGCCAAGAGACCCAGTACTTC.

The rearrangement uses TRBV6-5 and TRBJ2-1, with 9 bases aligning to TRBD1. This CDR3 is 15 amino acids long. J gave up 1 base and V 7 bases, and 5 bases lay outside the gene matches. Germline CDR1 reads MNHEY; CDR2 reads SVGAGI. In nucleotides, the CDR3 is TGTGCCAGCACCCGAGGGACAGGGTCCTACAATGAGCAGTTCTTC. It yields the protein CASTRGTGSYNEQFF.